The source of this TCR beta chain is a study of CD8+CD57+ T cells in acquired aplastic anemia. Study in general: When averaged, DNA from sorted CD4+ and CD8+ cells came to about 2.9 ug. General observations from the study: Approximately 30 CD8+ CDR3 sequences were shared between patients and controls. Controls and patients did not differ significantly in CD8+ Simpson's diversity.

Profiling that covered TCR beta VDJ and CDR3 relied on genomic DNA as its template. A single record per CDR3 protein comes from TCRdb applying MiXCR to the reads. The table lists over 150,000 distinct CDR3 sequences, about 48% of them singletons. About this clonotype: Its antigen is still unknown.

The sequenced patients had an expansion of CD8+CD57+ cells seen by flow cytometry. This CDR3 is built from 12 residues. CDR1 and CDR2 from the germline V gene are DFQATT and SNEGSKA (reference sequence). The germline V and J ends were trimmed by 1 base and 7 bases, with 11 bases remaining between them. The material sequenced was sorted CD4+, CD8+, or CD8+CD57+ T cells (not recorded which) from PBMCs. The TCR was taken from a human donor with aplastic anemia. This rearrangement joins TRBV20-1 to TRBJ2-7; D remains ambiguous. The CDR3 protein is CSARVLTWEQYF. In nucleotides, the CDR3 is TGCAGTGCTAGAGTCCTCACTTGGGAGCAGTACTTC.